This TCR beta chain emerged from a study of blood T cell repertoires in COVID-19. TCRdb keeps only in-frame clones here, not all; method: immunoSEQ multiplex PCR. This table holds approximately 140,000 clones, 80% to 90% found once. The CDR3 is 13 residues long. Per germline, CDR1 KGHDR and CDR2 SFDVKD. The V end lost 5 bases, the J end lost 0 bases, and 3 bases lay between the germline ends. The sequenced sample was peripheral blood. V is TRBV24-1 and J is TRBJ1-4; no firm D call. The TCR originated in a human donor in a cohort sampled during active COVID-19. CDR3 DNA: TGTGCCACCAGTGCTGCAACTAATGAAAAACTGTTTTTT. This encodes CATSAATNEKLFF.